This record concerns one TCR beta chain sequence. What it binds is unknown. Other nucleotide sequences in the sample specify the same CDR3. The sample belongs to a study of shared clonotypes between healthy human individuals. V lost 1 base and J lost 2, with 9 bases in between. The CDR3 loop spans 14 amino acids. Germline assignment: CDR1 SGHRS and CDR2 YFSETQ. Study-wide points: Clonotype sharing among donors, it was expected, would be affected by sequencing depth.

Some clones are missing from TCRdb's copy, which holds only in-frame ones; the method was immunoSEQ multiplex PCR. The sample lists about 2.3 million clones, 92% occurring once. A CD45RA-negative memory subset and a CD45RA+ naive subset were separated from the CD4+ cells. Sample: naive CD4+ T cells from PBMCs. Indicated subset: CD45RA+ positively selected. This sequence joins TRBV5-1 and TRBJ2-5; D is undetermined. The source is a young man in good health. Some clones in this sample may be carry-over from other donors' samples. The CDR3 spells CASSLLGSQETQYF. CDR3 bases: TGCGCCAGCAGCTTGCTCGGCAGTCAAGAGACCCAGTACTTC.